The table lists the clone carrying this T cell receptor beta chain with many counts. TCRdb processed the 5' RACE reads anew with MiXCR; each CDR3 protein has one entry. The sample holds tens of thousands of distinct CDR3 sequences, 4% seen once. This record comes from a study of CD8 T cells in ankylosing spondylitis. The CDR3 consists of 16 residues. Germline CDR1 reads SGDLS; CDR2 reads YYNGEE. Trimming shortened V by 0 bases and J by 8 bases, and 20 bases separated the two germline ends. The chain combines TRBV9 with TRBJ1-2, with D perhaps matching TRBD1 (5 bases). The sample consisted of blood, either unsorted or a sorted T cell fraction (not recorded which). This TCR was sampled from a female donor with ankylosing spondylitis or in good health (not recorded which). CDR3 region: CASSVESGFGFGGYTF. CDR3 nucleotides: TGTGCCAGCAGCGTAGAATCAGGGTTTGGTTTCGGGGGCTACACCTTC.